Sequencing of this T cell receptor (beta chain) was carried out in a study of identical twins. Germline V gene sequence: CDR1 KGHDR, CDR2 SFDVKD. The ends were cut back, 3 bases at V and 1 base at J, with 11 bases in the middle. The CDR3 has 15 residues. MiXCR was run by TCRdb on the 5' RACE reads, yielding one entry per CDR3 protein. The data show a few hundred thousand distinct CDR3 sequences, more than 9% seen once. These data were likewise used in another study, on yellow fever vaccine responses in identical twins.

The rearrangement uses TRBV24-1 and TRBJ2-5, with D possibly called TRBD1 or TRBD2 (5 bases each). Specimen: PBMCs. This receptor was obtained from a woman younger than 35 in good health. This CDR3 is CATSDRVRGQETQYF. CDR3 DNA: TGTGCCACCAGTGATAGGGTGAGGGGCCAAGAGACCCAGTACTTC.